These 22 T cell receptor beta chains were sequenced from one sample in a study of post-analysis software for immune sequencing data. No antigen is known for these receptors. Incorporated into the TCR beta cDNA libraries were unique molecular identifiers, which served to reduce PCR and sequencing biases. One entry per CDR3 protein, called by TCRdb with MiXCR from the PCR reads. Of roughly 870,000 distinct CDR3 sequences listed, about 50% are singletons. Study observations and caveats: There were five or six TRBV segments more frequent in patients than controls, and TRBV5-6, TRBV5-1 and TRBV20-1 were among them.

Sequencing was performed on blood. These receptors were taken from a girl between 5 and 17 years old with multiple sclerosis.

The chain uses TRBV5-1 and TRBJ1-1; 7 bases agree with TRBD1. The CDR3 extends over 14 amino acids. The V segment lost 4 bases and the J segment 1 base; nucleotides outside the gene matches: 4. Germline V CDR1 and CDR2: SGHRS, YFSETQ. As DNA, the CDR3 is TGCGCCAGCAGCACGACAGGGTCGAACACTGAAGCTTTCTTT. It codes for CASSTTGSNTEAFF.

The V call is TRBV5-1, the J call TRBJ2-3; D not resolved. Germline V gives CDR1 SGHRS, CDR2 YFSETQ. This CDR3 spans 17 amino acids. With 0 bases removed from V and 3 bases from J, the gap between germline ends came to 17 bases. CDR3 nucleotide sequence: TGCGCCAGCAGCTTGGGGTCTACCGATAGGTCTACAGATACGCAGTATTTT. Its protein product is CASSLGSTDRSTDTQYF.

CDR3 sequence (DNA): TGCGCCAGCAGCTTGGGTCAGCAGGGCGGGAATGAGCAGTTCTTC. Its translation: CASSLGQQGGNEQFF. The rearrangement uses TRBV5-1 and TRBJ2-1; either TRBD1 or TRBD2 may fit D (5 bases each). Germline-derived CDR1 and CDR2 are SGHRS and YFSETQ. The CDR3 runs 15 residues. Trimming stripped 0 bases from V and 7 bases from J, with 14 bases between.

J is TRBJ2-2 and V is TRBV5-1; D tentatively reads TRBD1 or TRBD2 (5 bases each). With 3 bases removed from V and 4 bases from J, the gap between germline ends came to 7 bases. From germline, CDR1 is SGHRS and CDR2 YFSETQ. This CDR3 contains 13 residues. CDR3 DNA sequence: TGCGCCAGCAGCTCTGGGGGCACCGGGGAGCTGTTTTTT. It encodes CASSSGGTGELFF.

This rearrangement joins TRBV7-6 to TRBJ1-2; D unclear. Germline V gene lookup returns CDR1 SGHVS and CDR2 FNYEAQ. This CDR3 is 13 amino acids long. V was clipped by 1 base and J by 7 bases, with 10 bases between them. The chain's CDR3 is CASSLVGFGGYTF. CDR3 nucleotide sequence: TGTGCCAGCAGCTTAGTGGGTTTCGGTGGCTACACCTTC.

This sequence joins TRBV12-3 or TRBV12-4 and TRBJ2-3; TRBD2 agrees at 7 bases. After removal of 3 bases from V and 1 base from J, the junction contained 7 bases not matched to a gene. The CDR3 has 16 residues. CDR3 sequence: CASSFGALAGTDTQYF. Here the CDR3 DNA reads TGTGCCAGCAGTTTCGGGGCGCTAGCGGGCACAGATACGCAGTATTTT.

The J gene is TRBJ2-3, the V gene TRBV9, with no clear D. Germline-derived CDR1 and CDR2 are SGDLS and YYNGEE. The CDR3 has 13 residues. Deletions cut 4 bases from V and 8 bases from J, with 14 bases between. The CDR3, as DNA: TGTGCCAGCAGCTTCCAAACGGCAGGTACGCAGTATTTT. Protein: CASSFQTAGTQYF.

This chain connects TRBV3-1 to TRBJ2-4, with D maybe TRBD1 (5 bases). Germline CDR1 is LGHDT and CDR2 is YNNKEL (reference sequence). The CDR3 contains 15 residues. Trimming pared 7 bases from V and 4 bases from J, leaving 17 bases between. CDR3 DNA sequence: TGTGCCAGCAACCATTCAGCTGGGGCAAAAAACATTCAGTACTTC. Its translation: CASNHSAGAKNIQYF.

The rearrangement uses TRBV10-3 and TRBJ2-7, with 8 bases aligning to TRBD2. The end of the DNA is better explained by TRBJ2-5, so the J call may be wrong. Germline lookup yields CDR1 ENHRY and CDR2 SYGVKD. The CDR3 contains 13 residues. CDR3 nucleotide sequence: TGTACCACGGCGGGAGGTCTTTTAGAGACCCAGTACTTC. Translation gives CTTAGGLLETQYF.

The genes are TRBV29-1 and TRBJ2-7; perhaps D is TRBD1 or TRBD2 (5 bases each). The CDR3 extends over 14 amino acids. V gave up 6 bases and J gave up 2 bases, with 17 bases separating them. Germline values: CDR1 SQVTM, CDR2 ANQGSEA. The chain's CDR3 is CSVSGTDRAYEQYF. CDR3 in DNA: TGCAGCGTAAGTGGGACGGACCGAGCCTACGAGCAGTACTTC.

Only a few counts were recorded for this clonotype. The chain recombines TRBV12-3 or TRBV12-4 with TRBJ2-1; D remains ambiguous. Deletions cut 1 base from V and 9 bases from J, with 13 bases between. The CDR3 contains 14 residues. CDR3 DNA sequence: TGTGCCAGCAGTTTAGGGTTCCCTTGGGGTGAGCAGTTCTTC. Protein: CASSLGFPWGEQFF.

CDR3 in DNA: TGCGCCAGCAGCCAAGGGACAGGGATCGCCTACAATGAGCAGTTCTTC. This sequence encodes CASSQGTGIAYNEQFF. V gene TRBV4-1 combines with J gene TRBJ2-1; 8 bases align to TRBD1. The CDR3 extends over 16 amino acids. Germline V gene sequence: CDR1 MGHRA, CDR2 YSYEKL. V lost 1 base, J lost 2 bases, and 4 bases stayed unmatched.

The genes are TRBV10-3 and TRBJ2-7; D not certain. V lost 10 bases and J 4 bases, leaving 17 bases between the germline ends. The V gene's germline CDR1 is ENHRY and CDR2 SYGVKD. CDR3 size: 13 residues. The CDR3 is CATQDDSDYEQYF. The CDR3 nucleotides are TGTGCCACCCAAGACGACTCCGATTACGAGCAGTACTTC.

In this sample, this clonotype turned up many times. This chain's CDR3 is CASSQDLSGGAYEQYF. In nucleotides, the CDR3 is TGTGCCAGCAGCCAGGACCTTAGCGGGGGGGCGTATGAGCAGTACTTC. This chain joins TRBV4-2 and TRBJ2-7; 11 positions agree with TRBD2. The CDR3 extends over 16 amino acids. V shed 3 bases and J 7 bases; nucleotides not matched to a gene: 11. Germline CDR1 and CDR2: LGHNA and YNFKEQ.

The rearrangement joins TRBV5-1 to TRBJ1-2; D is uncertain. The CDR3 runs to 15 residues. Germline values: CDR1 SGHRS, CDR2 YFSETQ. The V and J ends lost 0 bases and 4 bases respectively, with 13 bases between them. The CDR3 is CASSLDAGKGYGYTF. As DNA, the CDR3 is TGCGCCAGCAGCTTGGATGCTGGGAAGGGCTATGGCTACACCTTC.

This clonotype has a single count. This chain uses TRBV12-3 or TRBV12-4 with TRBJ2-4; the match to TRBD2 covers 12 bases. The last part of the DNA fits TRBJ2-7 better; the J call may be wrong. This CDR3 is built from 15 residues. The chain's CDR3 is CASSPTSGSANEQYF. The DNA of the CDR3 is TGTGCCAGCAGCCCGACTAGCGGGAGTGCCAACGAGCAGTACTTC.

The CDR3 DNA follows: TGCAGTGCTAGAACAGCGAGCTCCTACAATGAGCAGTTCTTC. This sequence encodes CSARTASSYNEQFF. This chain joins TRBV20-1 and TRBJ2-1; no definite D call. Trimming took off 2 bases at V and 0 bases at J, with 8 bases between the two ends. Germline-derived CDR1 and CDR2 are DFQATT and SNEGSKA (reference sequence). The CDR3 is 14 residues long.

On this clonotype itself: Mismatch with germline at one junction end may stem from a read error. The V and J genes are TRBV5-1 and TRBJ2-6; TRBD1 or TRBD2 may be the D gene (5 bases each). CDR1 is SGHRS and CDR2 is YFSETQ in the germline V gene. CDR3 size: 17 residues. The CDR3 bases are TGCGCCAGCAGCTTAAACCCCAGGGAGAGTGGGGCCGACGTCCTGACTTTC. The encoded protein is CASSLNPRESGADVLTF.

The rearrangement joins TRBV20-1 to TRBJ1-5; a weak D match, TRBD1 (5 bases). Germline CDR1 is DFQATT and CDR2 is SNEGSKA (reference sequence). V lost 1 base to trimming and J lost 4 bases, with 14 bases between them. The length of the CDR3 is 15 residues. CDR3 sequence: CSARGGPRWNQPQHF. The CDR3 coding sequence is TGCAGTGCTAGAGGGGGACCGCGCTGGAATCAGCCCCAGCATTTT.

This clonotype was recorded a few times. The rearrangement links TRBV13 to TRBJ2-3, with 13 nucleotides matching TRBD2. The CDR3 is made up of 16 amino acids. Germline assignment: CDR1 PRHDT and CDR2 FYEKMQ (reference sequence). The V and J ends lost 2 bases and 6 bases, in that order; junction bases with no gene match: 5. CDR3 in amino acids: CASSLRGTSGADTQYF. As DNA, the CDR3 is TGTGCCAGCAGCTTACGAGGGACTAGCGGGGCGGATACGCAGTATTTT.

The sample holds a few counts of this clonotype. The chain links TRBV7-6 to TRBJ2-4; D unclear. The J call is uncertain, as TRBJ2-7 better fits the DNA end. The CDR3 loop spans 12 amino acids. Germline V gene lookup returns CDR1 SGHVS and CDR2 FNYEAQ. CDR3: CASSLMSNEQYF. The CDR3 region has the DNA TGTGCCAGCAGCTTAATGTCTAACGAGCAGTACTTC.

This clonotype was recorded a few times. CDR3 residues: CASSSLGGNQPQHF. DNA for the CDR3: TGTGCCAGCAGTTCCTTGGGAGGCAATCAGCCCCAGCATTTT. The rearrangement joins TRBV27 to TRBJ1-5; D ambiguous. This CDR3 contains 14 residues. The germline V and J ends were trimmed by 4 bases and 2 bases, with 9 bases remaining between them. Looked up from germline, CDR1 is MNHEY and CDR2 is SMNVEV (reference sequence).